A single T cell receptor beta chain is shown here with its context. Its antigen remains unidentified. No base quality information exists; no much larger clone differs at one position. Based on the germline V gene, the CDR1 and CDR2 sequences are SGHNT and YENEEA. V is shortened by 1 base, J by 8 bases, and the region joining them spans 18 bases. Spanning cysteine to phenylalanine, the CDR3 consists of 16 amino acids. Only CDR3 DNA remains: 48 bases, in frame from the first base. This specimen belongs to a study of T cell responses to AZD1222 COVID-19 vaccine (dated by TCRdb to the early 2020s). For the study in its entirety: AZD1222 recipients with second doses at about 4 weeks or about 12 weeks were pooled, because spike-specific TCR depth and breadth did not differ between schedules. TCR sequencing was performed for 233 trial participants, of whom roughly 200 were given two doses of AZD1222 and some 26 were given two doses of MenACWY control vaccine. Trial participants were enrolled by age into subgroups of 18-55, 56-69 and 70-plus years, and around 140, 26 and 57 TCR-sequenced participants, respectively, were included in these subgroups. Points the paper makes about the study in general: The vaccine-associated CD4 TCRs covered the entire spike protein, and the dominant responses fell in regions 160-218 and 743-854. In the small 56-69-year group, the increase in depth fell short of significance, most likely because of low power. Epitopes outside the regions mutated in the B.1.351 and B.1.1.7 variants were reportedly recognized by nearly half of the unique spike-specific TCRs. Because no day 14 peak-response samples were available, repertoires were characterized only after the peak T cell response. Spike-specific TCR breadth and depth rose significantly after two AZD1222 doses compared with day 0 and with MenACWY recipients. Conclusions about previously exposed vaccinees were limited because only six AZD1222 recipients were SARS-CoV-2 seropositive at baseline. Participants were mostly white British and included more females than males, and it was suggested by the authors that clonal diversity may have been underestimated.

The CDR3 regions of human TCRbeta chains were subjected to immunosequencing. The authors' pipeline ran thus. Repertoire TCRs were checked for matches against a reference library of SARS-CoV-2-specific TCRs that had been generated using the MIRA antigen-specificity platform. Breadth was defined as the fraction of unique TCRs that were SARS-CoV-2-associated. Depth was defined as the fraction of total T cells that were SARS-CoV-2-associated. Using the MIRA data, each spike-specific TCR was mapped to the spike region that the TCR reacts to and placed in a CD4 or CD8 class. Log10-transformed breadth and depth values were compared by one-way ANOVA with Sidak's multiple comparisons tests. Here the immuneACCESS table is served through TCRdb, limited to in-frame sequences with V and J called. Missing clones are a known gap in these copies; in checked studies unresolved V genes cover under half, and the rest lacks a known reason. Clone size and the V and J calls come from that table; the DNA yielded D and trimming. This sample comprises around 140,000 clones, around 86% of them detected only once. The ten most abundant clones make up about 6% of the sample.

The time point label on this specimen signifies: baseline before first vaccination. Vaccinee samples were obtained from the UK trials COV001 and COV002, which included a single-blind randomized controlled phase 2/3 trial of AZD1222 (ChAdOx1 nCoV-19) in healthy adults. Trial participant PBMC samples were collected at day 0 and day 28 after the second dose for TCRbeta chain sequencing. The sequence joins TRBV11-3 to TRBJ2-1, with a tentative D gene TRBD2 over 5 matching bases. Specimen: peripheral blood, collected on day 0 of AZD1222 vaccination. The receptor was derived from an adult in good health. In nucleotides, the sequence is TGTGCCAGCAGCTTAGGCCTAGCTCGCGATCCCGATGAGCAGTTCTTC. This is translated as CASSLGLARDPDEQFF.